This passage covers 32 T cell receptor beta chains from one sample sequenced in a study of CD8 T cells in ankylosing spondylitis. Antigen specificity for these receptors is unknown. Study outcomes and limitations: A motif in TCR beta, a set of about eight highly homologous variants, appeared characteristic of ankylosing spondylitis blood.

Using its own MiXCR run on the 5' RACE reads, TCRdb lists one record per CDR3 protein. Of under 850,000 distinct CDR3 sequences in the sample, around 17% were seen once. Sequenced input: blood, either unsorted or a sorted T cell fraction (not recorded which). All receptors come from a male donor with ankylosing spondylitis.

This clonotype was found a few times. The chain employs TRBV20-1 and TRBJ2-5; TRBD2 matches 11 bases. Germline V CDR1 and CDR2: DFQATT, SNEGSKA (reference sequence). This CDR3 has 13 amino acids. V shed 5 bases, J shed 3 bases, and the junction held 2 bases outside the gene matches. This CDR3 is CSAFSGREETQYF. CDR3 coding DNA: TGCAGTGCTTTTAGCGGGAGGGAAGAGACCCAGTACTTC.

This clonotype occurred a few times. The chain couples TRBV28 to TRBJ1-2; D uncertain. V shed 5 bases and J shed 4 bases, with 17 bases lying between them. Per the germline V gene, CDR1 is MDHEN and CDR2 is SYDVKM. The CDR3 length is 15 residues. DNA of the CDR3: TGTGCCAGCAGTACCCCCCCTGCAGGAAGCTATGGCTACACCTTC. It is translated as CASSTPPAGSYGYTF.

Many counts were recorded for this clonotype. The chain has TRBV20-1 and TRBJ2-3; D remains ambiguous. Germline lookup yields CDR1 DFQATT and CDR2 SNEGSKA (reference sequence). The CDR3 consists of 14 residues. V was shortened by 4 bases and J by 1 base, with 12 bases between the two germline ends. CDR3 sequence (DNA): TGCAGTGCTAAAGATTACAAAGGCACAGATACGCAGTATTTT. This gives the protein CSAKDYKGTDTQYF.

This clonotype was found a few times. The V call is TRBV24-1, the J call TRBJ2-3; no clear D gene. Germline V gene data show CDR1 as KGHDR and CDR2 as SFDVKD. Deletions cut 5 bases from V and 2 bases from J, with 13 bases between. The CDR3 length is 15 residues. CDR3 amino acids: CATSVTGPTTDTQYF. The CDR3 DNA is TGTGCCACCAGTGTTACGGGCCCTACCACAGATACGCAGTATTTT.

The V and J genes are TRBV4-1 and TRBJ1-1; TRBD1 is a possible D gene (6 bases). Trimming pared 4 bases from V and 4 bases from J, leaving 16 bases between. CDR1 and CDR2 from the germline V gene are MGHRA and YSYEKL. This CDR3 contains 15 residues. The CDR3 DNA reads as TGCGCCAGCAGCCCTTCCGTGAGGGGGATCACTGAAGCTTTCTTT. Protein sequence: CASSPSVRGITEAFF.

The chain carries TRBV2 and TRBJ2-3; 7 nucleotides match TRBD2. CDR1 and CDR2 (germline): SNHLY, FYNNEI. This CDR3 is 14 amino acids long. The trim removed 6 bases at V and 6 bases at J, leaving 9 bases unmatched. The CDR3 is CASSRGGGGDTQYF. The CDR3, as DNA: TGTGCCAGCAGCCGTGGTGGGGGAGGGGATACGCAGTATTTT.

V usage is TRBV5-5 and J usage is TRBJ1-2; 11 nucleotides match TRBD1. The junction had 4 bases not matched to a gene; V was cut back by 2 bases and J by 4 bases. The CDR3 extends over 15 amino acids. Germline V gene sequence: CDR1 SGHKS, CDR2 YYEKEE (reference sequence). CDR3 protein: CASSFGQGAGYGYTF. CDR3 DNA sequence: TGTGCCAGCAGCTTCGGACAGGGGGCTGGCTATGGCTACACCTTC.

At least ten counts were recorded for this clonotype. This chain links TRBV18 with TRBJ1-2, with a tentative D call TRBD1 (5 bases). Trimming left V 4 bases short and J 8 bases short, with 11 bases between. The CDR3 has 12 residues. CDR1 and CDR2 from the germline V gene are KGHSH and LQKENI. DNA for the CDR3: TGTGCCAGCTCACTGCCCGGGGGAGGCTACACCTTC. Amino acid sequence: CASSLPGGGYTF.

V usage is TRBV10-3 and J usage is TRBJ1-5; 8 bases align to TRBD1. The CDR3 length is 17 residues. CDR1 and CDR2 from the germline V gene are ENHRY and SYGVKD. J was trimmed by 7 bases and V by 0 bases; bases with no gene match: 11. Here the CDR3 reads CAISESRGQGAGQPQHF. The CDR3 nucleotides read TGTGCCATCAGTGAGTCTCGGGGCCAGGGGGCCGGGCAGCCCCAGCATTTT.

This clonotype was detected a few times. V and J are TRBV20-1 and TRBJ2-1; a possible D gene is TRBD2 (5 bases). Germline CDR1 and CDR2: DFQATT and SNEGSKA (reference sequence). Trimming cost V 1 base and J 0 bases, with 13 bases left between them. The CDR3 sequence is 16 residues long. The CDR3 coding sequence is TGCAGTGCTAGAGGATCCCAGGCGGGCTCCTACAATGAGCAGTTCTTC. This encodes CSARGSQAGSYNEQFF.

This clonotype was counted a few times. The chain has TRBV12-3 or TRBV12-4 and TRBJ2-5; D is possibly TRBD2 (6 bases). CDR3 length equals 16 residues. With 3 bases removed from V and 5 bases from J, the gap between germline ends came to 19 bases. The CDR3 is CASSFGSDGPGETQYF. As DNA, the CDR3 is TGTGCCAGCAGTTTCGGGAGCGACGGTCCTGGGGAGACCCAGTACTTC.

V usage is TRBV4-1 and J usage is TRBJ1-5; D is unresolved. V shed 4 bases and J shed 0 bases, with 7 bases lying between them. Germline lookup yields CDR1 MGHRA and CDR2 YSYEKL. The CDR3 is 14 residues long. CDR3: CASSLILSNQPQHF. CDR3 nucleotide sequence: TGCGCCAGCAGCCTGATACTTAGCAATCAGCCCCAGCATTTT.

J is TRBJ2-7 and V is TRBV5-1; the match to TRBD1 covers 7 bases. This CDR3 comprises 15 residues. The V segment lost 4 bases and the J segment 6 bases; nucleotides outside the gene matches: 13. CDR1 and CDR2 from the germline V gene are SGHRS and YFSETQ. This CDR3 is CASSNLGTGVPEQYF. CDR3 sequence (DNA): TGCGCCAGCAGCAACCTCGGAACAGGGGTTCCCGAGCAGTACTTC. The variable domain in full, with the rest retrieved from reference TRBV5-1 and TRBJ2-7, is KAGVTQTPRYLIKTRGQQVTLSCSPISGHRSVSWYQQTPGQGLQFLFEYFSETQRNKGNFPGRFSGRQFSNSRSEMNVSTLELGDSALYLCASSNLGTGVPEQYFGPGTRLTVT.

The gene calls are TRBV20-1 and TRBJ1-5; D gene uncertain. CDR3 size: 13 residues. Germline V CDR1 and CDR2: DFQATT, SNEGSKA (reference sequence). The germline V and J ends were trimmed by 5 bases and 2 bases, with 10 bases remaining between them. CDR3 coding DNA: TGCAGTGCTGGGGAACTGGGCAATCAGCCCCAGCATTTT. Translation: CSAGELGNQPQHF.

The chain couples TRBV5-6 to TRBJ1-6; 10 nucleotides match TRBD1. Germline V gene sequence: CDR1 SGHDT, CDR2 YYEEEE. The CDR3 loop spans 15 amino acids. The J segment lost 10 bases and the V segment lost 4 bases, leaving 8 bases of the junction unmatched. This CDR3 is CASSPGQGKGSPLHF. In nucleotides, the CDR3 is TGTGCCAGCAGCCCGGGACAGGGGAAGGGGTCACCCCTCCACTTT. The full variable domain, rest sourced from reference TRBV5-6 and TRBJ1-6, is DAGVTQSPTHLIKTRGQQVTLRCSPKSGHDTVSWYQQALGQGPQFIFQYYEEEERQRGNFPDRFSGHQFPNYSSELNVNALLLGDSALYLCASSPGQGKGSPLHFGNGTRLTVT.

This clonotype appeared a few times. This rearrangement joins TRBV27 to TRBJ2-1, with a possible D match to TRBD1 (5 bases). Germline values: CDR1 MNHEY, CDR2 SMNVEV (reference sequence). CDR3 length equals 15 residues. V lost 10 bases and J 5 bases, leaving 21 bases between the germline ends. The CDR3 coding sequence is TGTGCCACCCAGGGATGGGGAAATGCTGACAATGAGCAGTTCTTC. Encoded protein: CATQGWGNADNEQFF.

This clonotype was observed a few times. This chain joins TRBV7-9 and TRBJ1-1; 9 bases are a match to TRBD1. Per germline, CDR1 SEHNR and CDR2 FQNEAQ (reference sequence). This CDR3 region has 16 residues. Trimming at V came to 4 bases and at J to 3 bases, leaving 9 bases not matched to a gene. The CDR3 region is CASSSMGWDRDTEAFF. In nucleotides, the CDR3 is TGTGCCAGCAGCTCGATGGGGTGGGACAGGGACACTGAAGCTTTCTTT.

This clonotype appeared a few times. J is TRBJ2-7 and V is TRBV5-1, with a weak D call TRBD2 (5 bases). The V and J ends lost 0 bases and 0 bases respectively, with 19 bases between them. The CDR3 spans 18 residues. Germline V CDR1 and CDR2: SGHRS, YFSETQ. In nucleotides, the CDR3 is TGCGCCAGCAGCTTGGATCCCCGGATGGAGGTTAGCTCCTACGAGCAGTACTTC. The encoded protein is CASSLDPRMEVSSYEQYF.

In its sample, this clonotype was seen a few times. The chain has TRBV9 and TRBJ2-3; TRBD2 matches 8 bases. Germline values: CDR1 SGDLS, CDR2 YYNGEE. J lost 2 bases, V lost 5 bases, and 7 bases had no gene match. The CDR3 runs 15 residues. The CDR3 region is CASRAGLAVTDTQYF. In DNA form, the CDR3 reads TGTGCCAGCAGAGCCGGACTAGCAGTCACAGATACGCAGTATTTT. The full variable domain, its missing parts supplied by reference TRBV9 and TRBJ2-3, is DSGVTQTPKHLITATGQRVTLRCSPRSGDLSVYWYQQSLDQGLQFLIQYYNGEERAKGNILERFSAQQFPDLHSELNLSSLELGDSALYFCASRAGLAVTDTQYFGPGTRLTVL.

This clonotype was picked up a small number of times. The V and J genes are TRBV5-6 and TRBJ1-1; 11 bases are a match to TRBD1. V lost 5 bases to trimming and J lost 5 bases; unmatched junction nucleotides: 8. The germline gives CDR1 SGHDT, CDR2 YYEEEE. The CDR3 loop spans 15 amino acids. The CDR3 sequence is CASRFLGTGGTEAFF. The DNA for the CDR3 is TGTGCCAGCAGATTCTTAGGGACAGGGGGGACTGAAGCTTTCTTT.

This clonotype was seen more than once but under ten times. CDR3 coding DNA: TGCGCCAGCAGCCAAGAGGAGGGGCCTTCCTACGAGCAGTACTTC. Translation: CASSQEEGPSYEQYF. J is TRBJ2-7 and V is TRBV4-1, with D perhaps TRBD2 (6 bases). In germline, CDR1 is MGHRA, CDR2 YSYEKL. The CDR3 consists of 15 residues. The V end lost 0 bases, the J end lost 1 base, and 10 bases lay between the germline ends.

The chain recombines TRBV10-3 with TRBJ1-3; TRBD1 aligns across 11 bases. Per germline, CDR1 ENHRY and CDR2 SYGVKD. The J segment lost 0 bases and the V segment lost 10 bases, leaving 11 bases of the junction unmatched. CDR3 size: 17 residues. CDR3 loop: CATLPGQGVLSGNTIYF. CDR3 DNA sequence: TGTGCCACCTTACCGGGACAGGGGGTACTCTCTGGAAACACCATATATTTT.

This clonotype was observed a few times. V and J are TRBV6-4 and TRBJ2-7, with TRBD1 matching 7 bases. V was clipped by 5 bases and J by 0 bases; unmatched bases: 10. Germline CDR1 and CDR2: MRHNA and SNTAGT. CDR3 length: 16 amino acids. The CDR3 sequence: CASSPRVRGPSYEQYF. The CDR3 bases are TGTGCCAGCAGTCCCCGGGTGAGGGGGCCCTCCTACGAGCAGTACTTC.

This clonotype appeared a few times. The CDR3 sequence: CSANPRGGLELFF. The DNA of the CDR3 is TGCAGTGCTAACCCCCGGGGGGGGTTGGAGCTGTTTTTT. The V and J genes are TRBV20-1 and TRBJ2-2; 8 nucleotides align to TRBD2. CDR3 size: 13 residues. The germline CDR1 and CDR2 sequences are DFQATT and SNEGSKA (reference sequence). The junction had 8 bases not matched to a gene; V was cut back by 4 bases and J by 10 bases.

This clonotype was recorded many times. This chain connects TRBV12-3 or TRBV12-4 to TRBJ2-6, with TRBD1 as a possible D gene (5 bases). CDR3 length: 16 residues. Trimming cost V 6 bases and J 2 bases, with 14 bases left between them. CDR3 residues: CASSPPLGAGANVLTF. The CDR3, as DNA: TGTGCCAGCAGCCCTCCTTTAGGGGCTGGGGCCAACGTCCTGACTTTC.

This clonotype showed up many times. Written as DNA, the CDR3 is TGCGCCAGCAGCTTTAACCGACTAGTCGCCGGGGAGCTGTTTTTT. Its translation: CASSFNRLVAGELFF. The chain carries TRBV5-1 and TRBJ2-2, with D perhaps matching TRBD2 (6 bases). Between the trimmed V and J ends, which lost 2 bases and 6 bases, there was a span of 14 bases. Per the germline V gene, CDR1 is SGHRS and CDR2 is YFSETQ. The length of the CDR3 is 15 residues.

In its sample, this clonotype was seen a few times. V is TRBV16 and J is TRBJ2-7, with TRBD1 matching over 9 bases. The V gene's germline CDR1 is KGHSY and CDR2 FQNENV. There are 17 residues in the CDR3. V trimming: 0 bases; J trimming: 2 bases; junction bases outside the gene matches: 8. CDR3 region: CASSQSPGGQGAYEQYF. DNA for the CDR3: TGTGCCAGCAGCCAATCGCCGGGGGGACAGGGCGCCTACGAGCAGTACTTC.

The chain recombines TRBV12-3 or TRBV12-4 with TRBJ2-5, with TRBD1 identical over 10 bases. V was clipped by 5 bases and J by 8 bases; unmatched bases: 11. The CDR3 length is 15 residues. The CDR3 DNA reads TGTGCCAGCAGTAATGGACAGGGGGGGATCGTTACCCAGTACTTC. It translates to CASSNGQGGIVTQYF.

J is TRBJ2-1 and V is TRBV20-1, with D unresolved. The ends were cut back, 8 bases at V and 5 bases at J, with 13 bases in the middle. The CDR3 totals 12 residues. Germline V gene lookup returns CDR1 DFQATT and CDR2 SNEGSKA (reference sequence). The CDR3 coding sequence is TGCAGTACCTGGCGGAGCAACAATGAGCAGTTCTTC. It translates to CSTWRSNNEQFF.

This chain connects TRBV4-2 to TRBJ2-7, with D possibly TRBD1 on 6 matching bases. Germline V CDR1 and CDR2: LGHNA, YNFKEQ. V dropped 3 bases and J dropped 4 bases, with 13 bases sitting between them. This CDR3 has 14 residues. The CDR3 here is CASSQAGVVYEQYF. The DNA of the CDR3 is TGTGCCAGCAGCCAGGCAGGGGTGGTGTACGAGCAGTACTTC.

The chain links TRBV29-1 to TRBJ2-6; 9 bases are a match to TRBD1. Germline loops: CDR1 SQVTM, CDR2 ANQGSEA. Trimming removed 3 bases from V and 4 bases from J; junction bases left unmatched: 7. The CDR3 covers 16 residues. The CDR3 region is CSVENRTGDGANVLTF. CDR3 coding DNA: TGCAGCGTTGAGAATAGGACAGGGGACGGGGCCAACGTCCTGACTTTC.

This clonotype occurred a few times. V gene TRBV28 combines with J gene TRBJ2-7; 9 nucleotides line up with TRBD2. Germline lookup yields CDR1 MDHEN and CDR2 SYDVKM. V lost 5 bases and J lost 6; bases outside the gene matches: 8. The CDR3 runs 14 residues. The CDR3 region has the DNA TGTGCCAGCAGTCTAGCGGGATACCGGGGCGAGCAGTACTTC. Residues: CASSLAGYRGEQYF.